One and the same sample provided the 9 T cell receptor beta chains below, sequenced in a study of blood T cell repertoires in COVID-19. Profiling relied on immunoSEQ multiplex PCR, and the TCRdb table lists in-frame clones only, not all of them. Of 25,000 to 35,000 clones listed, roughly 85% are singletons. Sequenced material: peripheral blood. These receptors came from a man between 60 and 75 years old with active COVID-19.

This clone turned up a few times. The chain uses TRBV18 and TRBJ1-5; TRBD1 is a possible D gene (5 bases). The germline V and J ends were trimmed by 8 bases and 0 bases, with 8 bases remaining between them. CDR1 KGHSH and CDR2 LQKENI come from the germline V gene. The CDR3 is made up of 13 amino acids. The CDR3: CASRGNSNQPQHF. In DNA form, the CDR3 reads TGTGCCAGCCGGGGGAATAGCAATCAGCCCCAGCATTTT.

The chain uses TRBV24-1 and TRBJ2-2, with 9 bases that match TRBD1. The CDR3 totals 16 residues. V was clipped by 2 bases and J by 4 bases; unmatched bases: 4. The germline CDR1 and CDR2 sequences are KGHDR and SFDVKD. The CDR3 sequence: CATSDSQGASTGELFF. The CDR3 DNA reads as TGTGCCACCAGTGATTCACAGGGGGCGAGCACCGGGGAGCTGTTTTTT.

The chain joins TRBV15 to TRBJ1-4, with 7 bases that match TRBD1. Germline V CDR1 and CDR2: LNHNV, YYDKDF (reference sequence). The length of the CDR3 is 16 residues. Trimming at V came to 3 bases and at J to 3 bases, leaving 7 bases not matched to a gene. CDR3 sequence: CATSSIPGQPNEKLFF. The CDR3 region has the DNA TGTGCCACCAGCAGTATCCCGGGACAGCCTAATGAAAAACTGTTTTTT.

V is TRBV12-3 or TRBV12-4 and J is TRBJ1-1, with a weak D call TRBD1 (5 bases). CDR3 size: 13 residues. The V gene lost 5 bases and the J gene lost 10 bases, with 17 bases spanning the gap. CDR3: CASSPSGGRRAFF. The CDR3 DNA is TGTGCCAGCAGTCCTAGTGGGGGGAGGAGAGCTTTCTTT.

V gene TRBV19 combines with J gene TRBJ2-1; 11 bases line up with TRBD2. V shed 3 bases, J shed 2 bases, and the junction held 6 bases outside the gene matches. The CDR3 is 17 amino acids. The germline V gene encodes CDR1 LNHDA and CDR2 SQIVND (reference sequence). The CDR3 DNA follows: TGTGCCAGTAGTATCCTAAAGACTAGCGGGACCTACAATGAGCAGTTCTTC. Protein sequence: CASSILKTSGTYNEQFF. The variable domain in full, with the rest retrieved from reference TRBV19 and TRBJ2-1, is DGGITQSPKYLFRKEGQNVTLSCEQNLNHDAMYWYRQDPGQGLRLIYYSQIVNDFQKGDIAEGYSVSREKKESFPLTVTSAQKNPTAFYLCASSILKTSGTYNEQFFGPGTRLTVL.

This clone appeared a few times. The rearrangement uses TRBV25-1 and TRBJ1-2; D unresolved. With 5 bases removed from V and 7 bases from J, the gap between germline ends came to 11 bases. This CDR3 contains 12 residues. Germline V gene sequence: CDR1 MGHDK, CDR2 SYGVNS. CDR3 sequence reads: CASSRWQVGYTF. The CDR3 DNA is TGTGCCAGCAGTAGATGGCAGGTTGGCTACACCTTC.

This sequence joins TRBV18 and TRBJ1-1, with TRBD1 as a possible D gene (6 bases). V lost 1 base to trimming and J lost 3 bases, with 12 bases between them. This CDR3 is 15 amino acids long. CDR1 KGHSH and CDR2 LQKENI come from the germline V gene. The CDR3 loop is CASSPLKDSYTEAFF. The CDR3 DNA reads as TGTGCCAGCTCACCACTTAAGGACAGTTACACTGAAGCTTTCTTT.

The chain employs TRBV29-1 and TRBJ2-6; D is unclear. V was shortened by 6 bases and J by 0 bases, with 9 bases between the two germline ends. Germline V CDR1 and CDR2: SQVTM, ANQGSEA. The CDR3 is 14 residues long. CDR3 DNA sequence: TGCAGCGTGGTGTTCAGCTCTGGGGCCAACGTCCTGACTTTC. It encodes CSVVFSSGANVLTF.

The chain employs TRBV15 and TRBJ2-7; 9 bases agree with TRBD1. This CDR3 is 18 amino acids long. V shed 1 base, J shed 1 base, and the junction held 11 bases outside the gene matches. CDR1 LNHNV and CDR2 YYDKDF come from the germline V gene (reference sequence). The CDR3 region is CATSRAPRGTGTSYEQYF. In DNA, the CDR3 is TGTGCCACCAGCAGAGCCCCCCGTGGGACAGGGACTTCCTACGAGCAGTACTTC.